The 4 T cell receptor beta chains below were found in one sample sequenced in a study of beta chain features in type 1 diabetes. Overall study results and limits: The study found moderately but significantly shorter TCRB CDR3s in all four CD4+ subsets of Type 1 diabetes patients.

Since all of the isolated RNA was reverse transcribed, expressed TCRB transcripts were what got sequenced. Profiling relied on immunoSEQ multiplex PCR, and the TCRdb table lists in-frame clones only, not all of them. The data show about 660,000 clones, around 15% seen once. No antigens are known for them. The sequenced sample was naive CD4+ T cells from blood. The origin of the receptors is a man aged 18-30 years with type 1 diabetes.

This clone was seen a few times. V gene TRBV9 combines with J gene TRBJ2-5; 9 bases map to TRBD2. The V gene end was trimmed by 4 bases and the J gene end by 1 base; junction bases not matched to a gene: 14. This CDR3 spans 18 amino acids. Germline V CDR1 and CDR2: SGDLS, YYNGEE. The CDR3 loop reads CASSPPHSDSGGQETQYF. CDR3 in DNA: TGTGCCAGCAGCCCTCCTCATAGTGATAGCGGGGGCCAAGAGACCCAGTACTTC.

Here the CDR3 DNA reads TGTGCCATCACCGAGACAGGGGGCGCGGCAGATACGCAGTATTTT. Amino acid sequence: CAITETGGAADTQYF. The chain links TRBV10-3 to TRBJ2-3; 10 bases agree with TRBD1. This CDR3 has 15 residues. Germline CDR1 ENHRY, CDR2 SYGVKD. The J segment lost 4 bases and the V segment lost 7 bases, leaving 8 bases of the junction unmatched.

This clone appeared a few times. V and J are TRBV4-3 and TRBJ1-2; D perhaps matches TRBD1 (5 bases). The CDR3 totals 16 residues. Trimming stripped 0 bases from V and 5 bases from J, with 16 bases between. CDR1 is LGHNA and CDR2 is YSLEER in the germline V gene. The CDR3 DNA follows: TGCGCCAGCAGCCAAGAAGGGACGGGACGGATGTATGGCTACACCTTC. Residues: CASSQEGTGRMYGYTF.

As regards this clone: Other DNA sequences in the same sample also yield this CDR3. The chain is built from TRBV7-2 and TRBJ2-7, with D uncertain. This CDR3 is 12 amino acids long. CDR1 and CDR2 (germline): SGHTA, FQGNSA. Trimming shortened V by 1 base and J by 4 bases, and 5 bases separated the two germline ends. CDR3 sequence reads: CASSLGAYEQYF. CDR3 sequence (DNA): TGTGCCAGCAGCTTAGGTGCGTACGAGCAGTACTTC.